This T cell receptor beta chain was observed in a study of cytomegalovirus exposure and HLA in healthy donors. PCR involved 60 Vbeta and 13 Jbeta primers. The table came from immunoSEQ multiplex PCR; TCRdb's copy has only in-frame clones and leaves some out. The sample holds about 130,000 clones, roughly 80% seen once. The CDR3 has 15 residues. In germline, CDR1 is MGHDK, CDR2 SYGVNS. V lost 4 bases and J lost 7; bases outside the gene matches: 8. Sequenced sample: PBMCs. This chain uses TRBV25-1 with TRBJ2-1; TRBD2 matches at 9 bases. This sequence originates from a man between 25 and 39 years old in good health and CMV-seropositive. CDR3 protein: CASSAEESGRNEQFF. Written as DNA, the CDR3 is TGTGCCAGCAGTGCCGAAGAAAGCGGGAGGAATGAGCAGTTCTTC.